The following is a T cell receptor (beta chain) sequence with its context. Every patient was untreated before thyroid surgery. This sample is drawn from a study of metastatic and nonmetastatic thyroid tumors. V shed 0 bases and J 7 bases; nucleotides not matched to a gene: 4. Germline CDR1 reads DFQATT; CDR2 reads SNEGSKA (reference sequence). The CDR3 extends over 15 amino acids. Through MiXCR, TCRdb re-clonotyped the PCR reads. The sample lists some 25,000 clones; 15% to 20% were seen once. The genes are TRBV20-1 and TRBJ1-6; 9 bases match TRBD1. This clonotype originated in a male donor with papillary thyroid cancer or a benign thyroid nodule (not recorded which). Some clones in this sample may be carry-over from other donors' samples. Sequencing used blood. The CDR3 loop is CSARDPGQGNSPLHF. CDR3 sequence (DNA): TGCAGTGCTAGAGATCCGGGACAGGGAAATTCACCCCTCCACTTT.